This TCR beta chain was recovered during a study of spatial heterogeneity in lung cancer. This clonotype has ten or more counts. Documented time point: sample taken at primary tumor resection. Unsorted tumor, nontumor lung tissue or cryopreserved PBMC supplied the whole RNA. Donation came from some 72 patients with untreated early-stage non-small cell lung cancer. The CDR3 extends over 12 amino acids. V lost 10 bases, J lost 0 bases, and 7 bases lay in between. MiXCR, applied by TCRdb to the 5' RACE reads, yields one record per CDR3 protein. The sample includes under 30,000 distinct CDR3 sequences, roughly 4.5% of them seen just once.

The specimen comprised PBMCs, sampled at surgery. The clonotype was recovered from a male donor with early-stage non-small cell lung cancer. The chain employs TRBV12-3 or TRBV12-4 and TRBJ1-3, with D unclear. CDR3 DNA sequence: TGTGCCAACACCTACTCTGGAAACACCATATATTTT. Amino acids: CANTYSGNTIYF.